Presented here are 31 T cell receptor beta chains from one specimen sequenced in a study of OX40 agonist ivuxolimab in advanced cancers. Sequencing used immunoSEQ multiplex PCR; TCRdb keeps in-frame clones, though not all of them. The sample contains 30,000 to 35,000 clones, 92% of which appear only once. The material sequenced was CD4+ or CD8+ T cells sorted from blood, taken in a trial of the OX40 agonist ivuxolimab. These receptors all stem from an adult with an advanced solid tumor such as melanoma, head and neck, liver or kidney cancer.

The chain has TRBV6-1 and TRBJ1-5; D might be TRBD1 (6 bases). This CDR3 comprises 15 residues. V lost 8 bases to trimming and J lost 7 bases, with 21 bases between them. CDR1 MNHNS and CDR2 SASEGT come from the germline V gene. CDR3 in amino acids: CASDHSRGVKQPQHF. CDR3 nucleotide sequence: TGTGCCAGCGACCACAGCAGGGGCGTTAAGCAGCCCCAGCATTTT.

CDR3 in DNA: TGCGCCAGCAGCCGATTACACGACCACTACGAGCAGTACTTC. Encoded protein: CASSRLHDHYEQYF. V and J are TRBV4-1 and TRBJ2-7, with D uncertain. The CDR3 is 14 residues long. V dropped 4 bases and J dropped 3 bases, with 13 bases sitting between them. Germline CDR1 is MGHRA and CDR2 is YSYEKL.

This clone is a singleton in its sample. V usage is TRBV6-6 and J usage is TRBJ2-2; the D gene could be TRBD1 or TRBD2 (5 bases each). This CDR3 is built from 15 residues. With 2 bases removed from V and 0 bases from J, the gap between germline ends came to 7 bases. Germline CDR1 is MNHNY and CDR2 is SVGAGI (reference sequence). Here the CDR3 DNA reads TGTGCCAGCAGTTACGAGGGGTCGAACACCGGGGAGCTGTTTTTT. This encodes CASSYEGSNTGELFF.

The CDR3 loop reads CASSLDRYNEQFF. The DNA for the CDR3 is TGCGCCAGCAGCTTGGACAGATACAATGAGCAGTTCTTC. The genes are TRBV5-1 and TRBJ2-1, with D unclear. The germline CDR1 and CDR2 sequences are SGHRS and YFSETQ. The CDR3 is 13 amino acids. Between the trimmed V and J ends, which lost 0 bases and 4 bases, there was a span of 5 bases.

The chain joins TRBV4-2 to TRBJ1-2; D call uncertain. The germline V and J ends were trimmed by 1 base and 5 bases, with 17 bases remaining between them. The V gene's germline CDR1 is LGHNA and CDR2 YNFKEQ. This CDR3 contains 16 residues. The DNA for the CDR3 is TGTGCCAGCAGCCAAGCGGGAGGGCAGTCAAGTTATGGCTACACCTTC. Translation: CASSQAGGQSSYGYTF.

This chain joins TRBV7-3 and TRBJ1-1; TRBD1 might be the D (5 bases). From germline, CDR1 is SGHTA and CDR2 FQGTGA. This CDR3 is 14 amino acids long. V was clipped by 5 bases and J by 2 bases, with 12 bases between them. This chain's CDR3 is CASSLARANTEAFF. The CDR3 DNA is TGTGCCAGCAGCCTCGCCAGGGCCAACACTGAAGCTTTCTTT.

V and J are TRBV7-8 and TRBJ2-5; 8 nucleotides agree with TRBD1. The V segment lost 5 bases and the J segment 0 bases; nucleotides outside the gene matches: 2. The CDR3 runs 14 residues. Germline lookup yields CDR1 SGHVS and CDR2 FQNEAQ. The CDR3: CASSRDRYQETQYF. Here the CDR3 DNA reads TGTGCCAGCAGCCGGGACAGGTACCAAGAGACCCAGTACTTC.

The J gene is TRBJ1-5, the V gene TRBV30, with 7 positions matching TRBD1. Germline CDR1 reads GTSNPN; CDR2 reads SVGIG (reference sequence). V was pared by 2 bases and J by 4 bases, with 8 bases of the junction left unmatched. This CDR3 is 15 amino acids long. CDR3 amino acids: CAWSSSTGLNQPQHF. CDR3 DNA sequence: TGTGCCTGGAGTAGCTCGACAGGGCTGAATCAGCCCCAGCATTTT.

This sequence joins TRBV2 and TRBJ1-6, with TRBD1 matching over 9 bases. V lost 7 bases and J lost 7; bases outside the gene matches: 2. The CDR3 runs 13 residues. CDR1 is SNHLY and CDR2 is FYNNEI in the germline V gene. CDR3 loop: CASTGTGNSPLHF. The CDR3 DNA sequence: TGTGCCAGCACCGGGACAGGGAATTCACCCCTCCACTTT.

V usage is TRBV18 and J usage is TRBJ2-7, with 9 bases matching TRBD1. Germline V gives CDR1 KGHSH, CDR2 LQKENI. V lost 2 bases, J lost 2 bases, and 1 base stayed unmatched. The CDR3 spans 14 residues. This CDR3 is CASSPGTGPYEQYF. The CDR3 DNA reads as TGTGCCAGCTCACCAGGGACAGGGCCCTACGAGCAGTACTTC.

This chain uses TRBV28 with TRBJ2-5, with 8 positions matching TRBD2. The CDR3 has 18 residues. Trimming at V came to 6 bases and at J to 0 bases, leaving 15 bases not matched to a gene. The V gene's germline CDR1 is MDHEN and CDR2 SYDVKM. The CDR3 region is CASSLAGLGGGYQETQYF. Here the CDR3 DNA reads TGTGCCAGCAGCCTGGCGGGACTAGGCGGTGGGTACCAAGAGACCCAGTACTTC. The full variable domain, rest sourced from reference TRBV28 and TRBJ2-5, is DVKVTQSSRYLVKRTGEKVFLECVQDMDHENMFWYRQDPGLGLRLIYFSYDVKMKEKGDIPEGYSVSREKKERFSLILESASTNQTSMYLCASSLAGLGGGYQETQYFGPGTRLLVL.

The gene calls are TRBV7-9 and TRBJ2-2; the D gene is possibly TRBD2 (5 bases). V lost 3 bases and J 4 bases, leaving 12 bases between the germline ends. Looked up from germline, CDR1 is SEHNR and CDR2 is FQNEAQ (reference sequence). The CDR3 extends over 15 amino acids. This CDR3 is CASSFSVAVTGELFF. CDR3 DNA: TGTGCCAGCAGCTTTAGCGTAGCAGTCACCGGGGAGCTGTTTTTT.

The V gene is TRBV10-2, the J gene TRBJ1-5; D is unresolved. The V gene's germline CDR1 is WSHSY and CDR2 SAAADI. V shed 4 bases and J shed 1 base, with 5 bases lying between them. The CDR3 spans 13 residues. Written as DNA, the CDR3 is TGCGCCAGCAGTGTGGAGAGCAATCAGCCCCAGCATTTT. Amino acids: CASSVESNQPQHF.

The chain has TRBV9 and TRBJ2-1; 8 positions agree with TRBD1. J lost 0 bases, V lost 2 bases, and 4 bases had no gene match. CDR1 is SGDLS and CDR2 is YYNGEE in the germline V gene. The CDR3 totals 16 residues. The CDR3 nucleotides read TGTGCCAGCAGCGTGTCAGGGGGCCGCTCCTACAATGAGCAGTTCTTC. Translated: CASSVSGGRSYNEQFF.

Only a few counts were recorded for this clone. The chain employs TRBV7-6 and TRBJ1-5; TRBD1 is a possible D gene (5 bases). The V gene lost 1 base and the J gene lost 4 bases, with 8 bases spanning the gap. This CDR3 has 14 residues. Per the germline V gene, CDR1 is SGHVS and CDR2 is FNYEAQ. In nucleotides, the CDR3 is TGTGCCAGCAGCTTAGGGGGCTTAAATCAGCCCCAGCATTTT. This encodes CASSLGGLNQPQHF. Looking up the rest from reference TRBV7-6 and TRBJ1-5 gives the full variable domain: GAGVSQSPRYKVTKRGQDVALRCDPISGHVSLYWYRQALGQGPEFLTYFNYEAQQDKSGLPNDRFSAERPEGSISTLTIQRTEQRDSAMYRCASSLGGLNQPQHFGDGTRLSIL.

The V and J genes are TRBV4-1 and TRBJ2-3; 11 bases match TRBD1. Trimming cost V 0 bases and J 5 bases; bases outside gene matches: 4. CDR1 is MGHRA, CDR2 YSYEKL, per germline. The CDR3 has 16 amino acids. CDR3 sequence: CASSQDLGQGEDTQYF. CDR3 in DNA: TGCGCCAGCAGCCAAGATTTGGGACAGGGGGAAGATACGCAGTATTTT.

The chain recombines TRBV28 with TRBJ1-3, with no clear D. Germline V lookup: CDR1 MDHEN, CDR2 SYDVKM. Trimming took off 3 bases at V and 4 bases at J, with 13 bases between the two ends. This CDR3 has 15 amino acids. CDR3 residues: CASSFLGGQGNTIYF. In nucleotides, the CDR3 is TGTGCCAGCAGTTTTCTTGGCGGGCAAGGAAACACCATATATTTT.

The gene calls are TRBV30 and TRBJ1-1, with D possibly matching TRBD1 (5 bases). Per germline, CDR1 GTSNPN and CDR2 SVGIG (reference sequence). V lost 1 base to trimming and J lost 4 bases, with 16 bases between them. This CDR3 spans 15 amino acids. The CDR3 here is CAWSAPFIGGTEAFF. Written as DNA, the CDR3 is TGTGCCTGGAGTGCCCCTTTCATCGGGGGCACTGAAGCTTTCTTT. Filled out from reference TRBV30 and TRBJ1-1, the complete variable domain reads SQTIHQWPATLVQPVGSPLSLECTVEGTSNPNLYWYRQAAGRGLQLLFYSVGIGQISSEVPQNLSASRPQDRQFILSSKKLLLSDSGFYLCAWSAPFIGGTEAFFGQGTRLTVV.

The V and J genes are TRBV5-4 and TRBJ2-1; the D gene is possibly TRBD1 (5 bases). CDR3 length equals 17 residues. In germline, CDR1 is SGHNT, CDR2 YYREEE (reference sequence). V was trimmed by 3 bases and J by 2 bases, leaving 18 bases between them. The CDR3 is CASSSARQGSTYNEQFF. The CDR3 bases are TGTGCCAGCAGCTCCGCGAGGCAGGGTAGCACCTACAATGAGCAGTTCTTC.

This chain connects TRBV5-6 to TRBJ2-7; D gene uncertain. With 1 base removed from V and 4 bases from J, the gap between germline ends came to 9 bases. The CDR3 consists of 13 residues. Germline V lookup: CDR1 SGHDT, CDR2 YYEEEE. CDR3 bases: TGTGCCAGCAGCTTGAATACCCGATACGAGCAGTACTTC. Protein product: CASSLNTRYEQYF.

V and J are TRBV2 and TRBJ2-1; D not certain. The V end was cut by 6 bases, the J end by 0 bases, with 15 bases between. The CDR3 contains 16 residues. The germline V gene has CDR1 SNHLY and CDR2 FYNNEI. As DNA, the CDR3 is TGTGCCAGCAGGGACGCTCTCACGTCCTCCTACAATGAGCAGTTCTTC. This encodes CASRDALTSSYNEQFF.

This chain joins TRBV28 and TRBJ2-7; tentatively, D is TRBD1 or TRBD2 (5 bases each). Trimming took 4 bases from V and 2 from J, leaving 12 bases between them. The CDR3 covers 14 residues. Germline V CDR1 and CDR2: MDHEN, SYDVKM. The CDR3, as DNA: TGTGCCAGCAGTTCTCCCGGGACCCCCTACGAGCAGTACTTC. It codes for CASSSPGTPYEQYF.

The rearrangement uses TRBV30 and TRBJ2-2; D unclear. Germline assignment: CDR1 GTSNPN and CDR2 SVGIG (reference sequence). The length of the CDR3 is 14 residues. Trimming stripped 2 bases from V and 2 bases from J, with 9 bases between. The CDR3 region is CAWSRTINTGELFF. The CDR3 DNA reads as TGTGCCTGGAGTAGGACCATAAACACCGGGGAGCTGTTTTTT.

J is TRBJ1-3 and V is TRBV30; tentative D call: TRBD1 (5 bases). Germline values: CDR1 GTSNPN, CDR2 SVGIG (reference sequence). Trimming removed 0 bases at V and 4 bases at J, with 7 bases between. The CDR3 is 13 residues long. The CDR3 coding sequence is TGTGCCTGGAGTGTACAGGTCGGAAACACCATATATTTT. The encoded protein is CAWSVQVGNTIYF.

The V and J genes are TRBV4-2 and TRBJ1-2; no clear D gene. The CDR3 loop spans 13 amino acids. From germline, CDR1 is LGHNA and CDR2 YNFKEQ. The V gene lost 1 base and the J gene lost 5 bases, with 8 bases spanning the gap. Here the CDR3 reads CASSQGISYGYTF. The CDR3, as DNA: TGTGCCAGCAGCCAAGGTATCAGTTATGGCTACACCTTC.

The CDR3: CASSPMGTGNYGYTF. The DNA of the CDR3 is TGTGCCAGCTCACCAATGGGGACAGGGAACTATGGCTACACCTTC. The chain joins TRBV18 to TRBJ1-2; 9 bases agree with TRBD1. J lost 2 bases, V lost 2 bases, and 3 bases had no gene match. This CDR3 spans 15 amino acids. The germline V gene has CDR1 KGHSH and CDR2 LQKENI.

The gene calls are TRBV19 and TRBJ2-2; D is possibly TRBD1 or TRBD2 (5 bases each). CDR1 is LNHDA, CDR2 SQIVND, per germline (reference sequence). V was shortened by 7 bases and J by 7 bases, with 13 bases between the two germline ends. The CDR3 totals 13 residues. The CDR3 DNA sequence: TGTGCCAGTACCCTGGGACCACACGGGGAGCTGTTTTTT. This translates into CASTLGPHGELFF. Full variable domain (rest looked up from reference TRBV19 and TRBJ2-2): DGGITQSPKYLFRKEGQNVTLSCEQNLNHDAMYWYRQDPGQGLRLIYYSQIVNDFQKGDIAEGYSVSREKKESFPLTVTSAQKNPTAFYLCASTLGPHGELFFGEGSRLTVL.

The V and J genes are TRBV7-8 and TRBJ2-7, with unresolved D. Germline lookup yields CDR1 SGHVS and CDR2 FQNEAQ. The CDR3 contains 14 residues. Trimming took 1 base from V and 5 from J, leaving 12 bases between them. The CDR3 is CASSLVLSIHEQYF. The CDR3 DNA sequence: TGTGCCAGCAGCTTAGTTCTTAGTATTCACGAGCAGTACTTC.

V and J are TRBV2 and TRBJ1-1; D is perhaps TRBD1 (6 bases). V gave up 1 base and J gave up 11 bases, with 20 bases separating them. The germline CDR1 and CDR2 sequences are SNHLY and FYNNEI. The CDR3 spans 15 residues. CDR3 nucleotides: TGTGCCAGCAGTGAAGTGGAGACAGGTGATCGAGGGGCTTTCTTT. Its protein is CASSEVETGDRGAFF.

The V gene is TRBV18, the J gene TRBJ1-1; 8 nucleotides agree with TRBD1. The CDR3 contains 17 residues. The germline gives CDR1 KGHSH, CDR2 LQKENI. V shed 4 bases, J shed 1 base, and the junction held 11 bases outside the gene matches. The CDR3 protein is CASSLNQGAIGNTEAFF. The CDR3 DNA reads as TGTGCCAGCTCACTCAACCAGGGGGCCATTGGGAACACTGAAGCTTTCTTT.

The V call is TRBV4-1, the J call TRBJ1-2; D uncertain. Germline loops: CDR1 MGHRA, CDR2 YSYEKL. Trimming left V 1 base short and J 2 bases short, with 11 bases between. The CDR3 spans 15 residues. DNA of the CDR3: TGCGCCAGCAGCCAAGGGTTGGTTTTAAACTATGGCTACACCTTC. Protein: CASSQGLVLNYGYTF.